One and the same sample provided the 12 T cell receptor beta chains below, sequenced in a study of PD-L1 blockade in urothelial cancer. Specified time point: peripheral blood 6 weeks after treatment start. The table came from immunoSEQ multiplex PCR; TCRdb's copy has only in-frame clones and leaves some out. The table lists about 91,000 clones, over 65% of them singletons. This specimen was PBMCs, taken around atezolizumab (anti-PD-L1) treatment. The receptors come from a man between 65 and 80 years old with urothelial cancer.

The chain employs TRBV5-1 and TRBJ1-1, with 8 bases matching TRBD1. V lost 2 bases, J lost 0 bases, and 6 bases stayed unmatched. The CDR3 is 16 residues long. Germline V gene lookup returns CDR1 SGHRS and CDR2 YFSETQ. CDR3 residues: CASSFIQGVLNTEAFF. DNA for the CDR3: TGCGCCAGCAGCTTCATACAGGGGGTGTTGAACACTGAAGCTTTCTTT.

V gene TRBV13 combines with J gene TRBJ1-2; no reliable D call. Germline CDR1 and CDR2: PRHDT and FYEKMQ (reference sequence). The length of the CDR3 is 17 residues. V lost 4 bases, J lost 6 bases, and 24 bases lay in between. CDR3 amino acids: CASSSRGPSSSGDGYTF. DNA for the CDR3: TGTGCCAGCAGCTCCCGAGGGCCATCCAGTTCCGGGGATGGCTACACCTTC.

The CDR3 is CASSYRGRTDTQYF. Written as DNA, the CDR3 is TGTGCCAGCAGCTACAGGGGGCGCACAGATACGCAGTATTTT. The rearrangement joins TRBV5-6 to TRBJ2-3; TRBD1 aligns across 9 bases. V lost 3 bases to trimming and J lost 1 base; unmatched junction nucleotides: 0. The CDR3 totals 14 residues. The germline gives CDR1 SGHDT, CDR2 YYEEEE.

The chain's CDR3 is CASSYSVGQGVYEQYF. Here the CDR3 DNA reads TGTGCCAGCAGTTACTCCGTCGGGCAGGGGGTCTACGAGCAGTACTTC. The chain is built from TRBV6-5 and TRBJ2-7; 7 bases are shared with TRBD1. The CDR3 contains 16 residues. Germline CDR1 reads MNHEY; CDR2 reads SVGAGI. V was pared by 0 bases and J by 3 bases, with 8 bases of the junction left unmatched.

Here the CDR3 DNA reads TGTGCCAGCAGCTTAGTGGGGCCAGGTGAAGCTTTCTTT. Protein: CASSLVGPGEAFF. The chain carries TRBV7-8 and TRBJ1-1, with TRBD1 as a possible D gene (5 bases). There are 13 residues in the CDR3. Germline V lookup: CDR1 SGHVS, CDR2 FQNEAQ. The V end was cut by 1 base, the J end by 7 bases, with 10 bases between.

This clone was observed once. The chain uses TRBV5-1 and TRBJ2-1; 7 bases agree with TRBD2. The CDR3 contains 13 residues. Trimming took 4 bases from V and 5 from J; bases not matched to a gene: 3. Germline V gene sequence: CDR1 SGHRS, CDR2 YFSETQ. This CDR3 is CASSPGGDNEQFF. In DNA form, the CDR3 reads TGCGCCAGCAGCCCGGGGGGAGACAATGAGCAGTTCTTC.

The chain joins TRBV7-8 to TRBJ1-3; D remains ambiguous. This CDR3 has 15 amino acids. The germline V gene has CDR1 SGHVS and CDR2 FQNEAQ. The V gene lost 1 base and the J gene lost 4 bases, with 11 bases spanning the gap. This CDR3 reads CASSLGSVSGNTIYF. For the CDR3, the DNA is TGTGCCAGCAGCTTAGGCAGTGTGTCCGGAAACACCATATATTTT.

This clone appeared a single time. The chain joins TRBV5-6 to TRBJ2-5, with 8 nucleotides matching TRBD2. Germline CDR1 and CDR2: SGHDT and YYEEEE. The ends lost 2 bases at V and 4 bases at J; junction bases unmatched: 10. The CDR3 extends over 16 amino acids. CDR3 DNA sequence: TGTGCCAGCAGCTTAGGGATCGCCGGGGGGGTAGAGACCCAGTACTTC. Protein product: CASSLGIAGGVETQYF.

The genes are TRBV5-8 and TRBJ2-3, with TRBD2 matching over 12 bases. Trimming took 4 bases from V and 4 from J; bases not matched to a gene: 7. CDR3 length: 16 residues. Looked up from germline, CDR1 is SGHTS and CDR2 is YDEGEE. CDR3 DNA sequence: TGTGCCAGCAGCCCGGAGACTAGCGGGGGCCCAGATACGCAGTATTTT. It yields the protein CASSPETSGGPDTQYF.

The chain links TRBV9 to TRBJ2-3; the match to TRBD2 covers 9 bases. Germline-derived CDR1 and CDR2 are SGDLS and YYNGEE. This CDR3 has 17 amino acids. With V trimmed by 0 bases and J by 7 bases, 12 bases remained unmatched. The CDR3 sequence: CASSVEGGGRGTNTQYF. CDR3 nucleotide sequence: TGTGCCAGCAGCGTAGAGGGGGGCGGGAGGGGCACGAATACGCAGTATTTT.

The V call is TRBV13, the J call TRBJ2-3, with D unclear. Germline V CDR1 and CDR2: PRHDT, FYEKMQ (reference sequence). The CDR3 extends over 15 amino acids. V was cut by 4 bases and J by 0 bases, with 11 bases left in between. This chain's CDR3 is CASSSLHSSTDTQYF. The CDR3 DNA sequence: TGTGCCAGCAGCTCTTTACATTCTAGCACAGATACGCAGTATTTT.

This chain joins TRBV28 and TRBJ1-2; TRBD1 aligns across 8 bases. V shed 5 bases, J shed 0 bases, and the junction held 5 bases outside the gene matches. The CDR3 is 15 residues long. The germline CDR1 and CDR2 sequences are MDHEN and SYDVKM. CDR3 residues: CASSPQGVTNYGYTF. CDR3 nucleotides: TGTGCCAGCAGTCCACAGGGGGTGACTAACTATGGCTACACCTTC.